One and the same sample provided the 10 T cell receptor beta chains below, sequenced in a study of OX40 agonist ivuxolimab in advanced cancers. Using immunoSEQ multiplex PCR, the repertoire was profiled, and TCRdb retains in-frame clones only, with some absent. The sample has fewer than 80,000 clones, roughly four fifths seen once. Material: CD4+ or CD8+ T cells sorted from blood, obtained in a trial of the OX40 agonist ivuxolimab. The receptors originated from an adult with an advanced solid tumor such as melanoma, head and neck, liver or kidney cancer.

The chain uses TRBV7-2 and TRBJ2-7; D might be TRBD1 (5 bases). The CDR3 length is 19 residues. Trimming pared 0 bases from V and 6 bases from J, leaving 27 bases between. The germline V gene encodes CDR1 SGHTA and CDR2 FQGNSA. CDR3 loop: CASSLASGSGRVGRREQYF. The CDR3 DNA reads as TGTGCCAGCAGCTTAGCGAGTGGGTCGGGCAGGGTCGGTCGACGCGAGCAGTACTTC.

Details on this clone: Other DNA sequences in the same sample also yield this CDR3. CDR3 loop: CASSLAVRETQYF. The CDR3 nucleotides read TGTGCCAGCAGCTTAGCGGTACGGGAGACCCAGTACTTC. This chain links TRBV7-2 with TRBJ2-5, with D unclear. Germline loops: CDR1 SGHTA, CDR2 FQGNSA. Trimming pared 0 bases from V and 5 bases from J, leaving 7 bases between. CDR3 length: 13 residues.

The rearrangement links TRBV6-5 to TRBJ1-6, with 7 positions matching TRBD1. CDR3 length: 15 amino acids. Germline V gene sequence: CDR1 MNHEY, CDR2 SVGAGI. The ends lost 1 base at V and 7 bases at J; junction bases unmatched: 4. Here the CDR3 DNA reads TGTGCCAGCAGTTACTTTGGGACAGAGAATTCACCCCTCCACTTT. Its protein product is CASSYFGTENSPLHF.

This chain uses TRBV9 with TRBJ2-7; 7 bases line up with TRBD2. This CDR3 is 12 amino acids long. Trimming removed 3 bases from V and 3 bases from J; junction bases left unmatched: 0. CDR1 and CDR2 (germline): SGDLS, YYNGEE. CDR3 sequence reads: CASSASGYEQYF. CDR3 in DNA: TGTGCCAGCAGCGCTAGCGGCTACGAGCAGTACTTC.

This clone was counted a few times. This chain links TRBV4-1 with TRBJ1-6; 7 nucleotides line up with TRBD1. The CDR3 extends over 16 amino acids. The germline CDR1 and CDR2 sequences are MGHRA and YSYEKL. V lost 1 base to trimming and J lost 4 bases; unmatched junction nucleotides: 4. The CDR3 sequence is CASSQVGTVYNSPLHF. For the CDR3, the DNA is TGCGCCAGCAGCCAAGTTGGGACAGTGTATAATTCACCCCTCCACTTT.

The chain combines TRBV5-8 with TRBJ2-2; D remains unclear. Trimming took 1 base from V and 1 from J, leaving 5 bases between them. The CDR3 length is 14 residues. CDR1 is SGHTS and CDR2 is YDEGEE in the germline V gene. The CDR3 sequence is CASSLSGNTGELFF. The DNA of the CDR3 is TGTGCCAGCAGCTTGTCAGGGAACACCGGGGAGCTGTTTTTT.

DNA of the CDR3: TGCGCCAGCAGCCAAGGGACCGGGACAGGGACGGACGAGCAGTACTTC. Encoded protein: CASSQGTGTGTDEQYF. The chain joins TRBV4-3 to TRBJ2-7, with 9 nucleotides matching TRBD1. With 1 base clipped from V and 5 bases from J, the junction kept 9 bases outside the gene matches. CDR3 length: 16 amino acids. Per the germline V gene, CDR1 is LGHNA and CDR2 is YSLEER.

Turning to this clone: One end of the junction fails to match germline, which may point to a read error. The CDR3 DNA sequence: TGTGCTAGCAGCTTAGCCGGACCGTCGAACACCGGGGAGCTGTTTTTT. It encodes CASSLAGPSNTGELFF. The V and J genes are TRBV7-7 and TRBJ2-2; D is unclear. The CDR3 sequence is 16 residues long. Germline V gene sequence: CDR1 SSHAT, CDR2 FNYEAQ (reference sequence).

The rearrangement uses TRBV4-2 and TRBJ1-2; maybe TRBD1 (6 bases). The germline gives CDR1 LGHNA, CDR2 YNFKEQ. V lost 3 bases and J 6 bases, leaving 17 bases between the germline ends. The CDR3 runs 15 residues. The CDR3 loop reads CASSQDTGFRDGYTF. CDR3 bases: TGTGCCAGCAGCCAGGATACAGGGTTCCGGGATGGCTACACCTTC.

The chain carries TRBV6-5 and TRBJ1-1; D is unresolved. The V gene's germline CDR1 is MNHEY and CDR2 SVGAGI. The CDR3 has 13 amino acids. V was cut by 5 bases and J by 0 bases, with 7 bases left in between. This chain's CDR3 is CASSPNMNTEAFF. Here the CDR3 DNA reads TGTGCCAGCAGTCCCAATATGAACACTGAAGCTTTCTTT.